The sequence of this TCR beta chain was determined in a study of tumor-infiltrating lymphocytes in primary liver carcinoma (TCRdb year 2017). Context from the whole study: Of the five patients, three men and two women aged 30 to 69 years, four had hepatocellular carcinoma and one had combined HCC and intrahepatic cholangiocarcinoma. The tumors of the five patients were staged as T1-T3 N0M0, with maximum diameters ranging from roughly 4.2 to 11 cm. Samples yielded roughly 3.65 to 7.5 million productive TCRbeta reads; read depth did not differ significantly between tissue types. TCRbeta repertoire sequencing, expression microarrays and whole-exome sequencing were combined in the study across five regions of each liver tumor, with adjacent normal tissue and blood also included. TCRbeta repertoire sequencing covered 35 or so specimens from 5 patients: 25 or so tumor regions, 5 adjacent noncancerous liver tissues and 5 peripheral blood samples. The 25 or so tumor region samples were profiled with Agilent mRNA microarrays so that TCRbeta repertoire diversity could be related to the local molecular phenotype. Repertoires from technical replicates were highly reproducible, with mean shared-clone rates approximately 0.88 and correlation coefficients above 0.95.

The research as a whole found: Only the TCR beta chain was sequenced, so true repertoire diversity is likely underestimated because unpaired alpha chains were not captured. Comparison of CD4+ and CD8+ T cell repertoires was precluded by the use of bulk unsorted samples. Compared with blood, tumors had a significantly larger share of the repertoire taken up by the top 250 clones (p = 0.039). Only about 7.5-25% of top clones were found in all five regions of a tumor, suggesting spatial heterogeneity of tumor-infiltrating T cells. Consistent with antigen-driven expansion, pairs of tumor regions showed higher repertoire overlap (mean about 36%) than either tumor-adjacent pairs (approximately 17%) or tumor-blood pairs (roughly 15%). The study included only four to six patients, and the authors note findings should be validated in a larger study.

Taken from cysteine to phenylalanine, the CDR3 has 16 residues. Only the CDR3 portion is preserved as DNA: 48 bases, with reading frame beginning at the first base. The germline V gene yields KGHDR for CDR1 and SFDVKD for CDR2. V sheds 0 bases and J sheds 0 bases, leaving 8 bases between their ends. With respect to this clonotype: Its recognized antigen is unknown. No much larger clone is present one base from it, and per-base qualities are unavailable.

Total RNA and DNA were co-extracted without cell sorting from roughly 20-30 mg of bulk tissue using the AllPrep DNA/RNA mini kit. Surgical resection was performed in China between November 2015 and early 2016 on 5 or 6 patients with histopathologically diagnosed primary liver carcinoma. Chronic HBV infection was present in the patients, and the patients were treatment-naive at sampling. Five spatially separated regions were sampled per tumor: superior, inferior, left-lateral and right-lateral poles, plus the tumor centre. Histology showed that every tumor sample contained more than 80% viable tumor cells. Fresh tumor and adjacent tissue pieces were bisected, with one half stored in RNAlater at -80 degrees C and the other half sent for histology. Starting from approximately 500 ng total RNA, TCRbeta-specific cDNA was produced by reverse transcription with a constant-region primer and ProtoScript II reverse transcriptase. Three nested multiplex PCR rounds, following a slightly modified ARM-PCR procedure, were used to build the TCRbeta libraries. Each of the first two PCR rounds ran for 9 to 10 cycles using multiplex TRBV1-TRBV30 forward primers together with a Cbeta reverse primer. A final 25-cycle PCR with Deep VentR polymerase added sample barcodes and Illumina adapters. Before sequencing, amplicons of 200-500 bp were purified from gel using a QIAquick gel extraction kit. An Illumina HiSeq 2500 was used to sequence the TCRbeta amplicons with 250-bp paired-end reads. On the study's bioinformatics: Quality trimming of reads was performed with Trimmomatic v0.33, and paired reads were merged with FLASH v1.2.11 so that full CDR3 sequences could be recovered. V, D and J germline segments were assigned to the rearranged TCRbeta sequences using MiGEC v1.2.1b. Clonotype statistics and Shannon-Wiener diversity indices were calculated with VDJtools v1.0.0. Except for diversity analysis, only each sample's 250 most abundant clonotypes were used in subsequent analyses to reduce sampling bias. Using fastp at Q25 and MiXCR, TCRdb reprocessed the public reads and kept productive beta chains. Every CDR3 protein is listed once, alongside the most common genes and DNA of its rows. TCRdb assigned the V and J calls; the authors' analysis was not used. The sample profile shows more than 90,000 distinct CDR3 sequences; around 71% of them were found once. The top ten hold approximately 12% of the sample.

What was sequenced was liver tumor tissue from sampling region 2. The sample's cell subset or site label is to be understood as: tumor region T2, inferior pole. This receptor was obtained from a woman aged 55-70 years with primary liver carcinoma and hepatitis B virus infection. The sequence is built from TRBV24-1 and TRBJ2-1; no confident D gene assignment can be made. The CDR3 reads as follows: CATSDLQPGSYNEQFF. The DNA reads TGTGCCACCAGTGATTTGCAACCCGGCTCCTACAATGAGCAGTTCTTC.